This is a list of T cell receptor beta chains from one sample in a study of OX40 agonist ivuxolimab in advanced cancers. Sequencing was performed with immunoSEQ multiplex PCR; in TCRdb, only in-frame clones are kept and a portion is missing. The sample contains about 89,000 clones, roughly 90% of which appear only once. Sequences were derived from CD4+ or CD8+ T cells sorted from blood, sampled in a trial of the OX40 agonist ivuxolimab. The receptor source for this set is an adult with an advanced solid tumor such as melanoma, head and neck, liver or kidney cancer. CDR3s include the opening cysteine and the closing phenylalanine or tryptophan. D genes are given only for firm matches. Only part of the rows carry a size: once, few, many, or a class if the clone is expanded.

j_call	v_call	clone_size	d_call	cdr3_nt	cdr3_aa
TRBJ2-7	TRBV9	once	TRBD2	TGTGCCAGCAGCACACGACTAGCGGGGATCCACGAGCAGTACTTC	CASSTRLAGIHEQYF
TRBJ2-3	TRBV7-8	.	TRBD1	TGTGCCAGCGGATGGACAGGGCCCCAAACCACGGATACGCAGTATTTT	CASGWTGPQTTDTQYF
TRBJ2-5	TRBV7-2	once	TRBD1	TGTGCCAGCAGCCAGGACAGGGGAGAGACCCAGTACTTC	CASSQDRGETQYF
TRBJ1-1	TRBV21-1	.	.	TGTGCCAGCAGCGTAATGTGGGGTGTGAACATAATGAACACTGAAGCTTTCTTT	CASSVMWGVNIMNTEAFF
TRBJ2-2	TRBV5-4	.	.	TGTGCCAGCAGCCCATGGACACCCACCGGGGAGCTGTTTTTT	CASSPWTPTGELFF
TRBJ2-3	TRBV30	.	.	TGTGCCTGGAGTAGTGGCGGGGGCACAGATACGCAGTATTTT	CAWSSGGGTDTQYF
TRBJ2-5	TRBV5-5	.	TRBD2	TGTGCCAGCAGTCCCCCCTTAACTAGCGGGGAAGAGACCCAGTACTTC	CASSPPLTSGEETQYF
TRBJ2-5	TRBV29-1	.	TRBD2	TGCAGCGTTACCGGGACTAGCGGGGGTCGGCAAGAGACCCAGTACTTC	CSVTGTSGGRQETQYF
TRBJ2-1	TRBV19	many	.	TGTGCCAGTAGTATCTGGGGCACTGACAATGAGCAGTTCTTC	CASSIWGTDNEQFF
TRBJ2-5	TRBV5-1	.	.	TGCGCCAGCAGCACCGGGACAACTCAAGAGACCCAGTACTTC	CASSTGTTQETQYF
TRBJ2-7	TRBV28	.	.	TGTGCCAGCAGTTTAGGCAGCTCCTACGAGCAGTACTTC	CASSLGSSYEQYF
TRBJ2-7	TRBV28	.	.	TGTGCCAGCAGGACCCGGGGGCTCCTTTCCTACGAGCAGTACTTC	CASRTRGLLSYEQYF
TRBJ2-1	TRBV11-2	.	.	TGTGCCAGCAACATAGGACAGTCCTTGGATGTCAATGAGCAGTTCTTC	CASNIGQSLDVNEQFF
TRBJ2-5	TRBV5-6	.	TRBD2	TGTGCCAGCAGCTCGACTAGCGGGACATCGCAAGAGACCCAGTACTTC	CASSSTSGTSQETQYF
TRBJ2-1	TRBV11-2	.	TRBD2	TGTGCCAGCAGCTTCGGAGCGGGAAACAATGAGCAGTTCTTC	CASSFGAGNNEQFF
TRBJ2-3	TRBV10-3	.	.	TGTGCCATCAGTGAGACCACAGGGCTATGGACAGATACGCAGTATTTT	CAISETTGLWTDTQYF
TRBJ2-2	TRBV2	.	.	TGTGCCAGCACCAAGGAGAGCGGCCACACCGGGGAGCTGTTTTTT	CASTKESGHTGELFF
TRBJ2-5	TRBV5-8	.	.	TGTGCCAGCAGTCAAGAGACCCAGTACTTC	CASSQETQYF
TRBJ2-1	TRBV7-2	.	TRBD2	TGTGCCAGCAGCGCAAGACTAGCGGTCTTCTACAATGAGCAGTTCTTC	CASSARLAVFYNEQFF
TRBJ1-2	TRBV7-8	.	.	TGTGCCAGCAGCTTATCCGGGACACGCTATGGCTACACCTTC	CASSLSGTRYGYTF
TRBJ2-7	TRBV27	.	.	TGTGCCAGCAGCGCCTTGGGTAGCCCACCCTACGAGCAGTACTTC	CASSALGSPPYEQYF
TRBJ2-7	TRBV6-6	.	TRBD2	TGTGCCAGCAGTCCCCTTGGGGGGGAAACATCCTACGAGCAGTACTTC	CASSPLGGETSYEQYF
TRBJ1-6	TRBV7-9	.	.	TGTGCCAGCAGCTTAGGGACAGTTGATAATTCACCCCTCCACTTT	CASSLGTVDNSPLHF
TRBJ1-2	TRBV5-5	.	.	TGTGCCAGCAGCTTATACGTCGGCTACACCTTC	CASSLYVGYTF
TRBJ2-1	TRBV6-6	.	.	TGTGCCAGCAGCAGAGCGGCGGGTTCCTACAATGAGCAGTTCTTC	CASSRAAGSYNEQFF
TRBJ2-7	TRBV6-1	.	.	TGTGCCAGCAGTAGGCCCACGGGAGAGCAGTACTTC	CASSRPTGEQYF
TRBJ1-2	TRBV27	.	.	TGTGCCGTGGGGGACACTAACTATGGCTACACCTTC	CAVGDTNYGYTF
TRBJ2-7	TRBV6-5	.	TRBD1	TGTGCCAGCAGTTATGGGGGAACAGGGGGCAGCGACGAGCAGTACTTC	CASSYGGTGGSDEQYF
TRBJ1-3	TRBV18	.	.	TGTGCCAGCTCCCCAGGAACGGAGGCTGGAAACACCATATATTTT	CASSPGTEAGNTIYF
TRBJ1-5	TRBV10-3	.	.	TGTGCCATCAGTGAGTCGGGGGTTGGGATCAATCAGCCCCAGCATTTT	CAISESGVGINQPQHF
TRBJ2-5	TRBV2	once	TRBD2	TGTGCCAGCAGAGCGGGGAACCAAGAGACCCAGTACTTC	CASRAGNQETQYF